This TCR beta chain was identified in a study of shared clonotypes between healthy human individuals (dated by TCRdb to 2018 to 2021). Concerning the study at large: The cohort comprised a couple of women and a few men aged 18 to 49 years. Libraries were prepared and TCR repertoires were sequenced by different laboratories using diverse techniques, in order to increase sequencing depth and limit assay-specific biases. Between about 0.9 and 8.9 billion PBMCs per donor were obtained by leukapheresis. To estimate repertoire size and how much clonotypes are shared between individuals, the study performed deep sequencing of blood TCR repertoires from a few healthy adults. For each donor, CD4 naive and CD4 memory were each run on three plates, CD8 naive on two plates, and CD8 memory on one plate. The investigation overall reported the following: Sampling was restricted to blood, and TCR repertoires in tissues likely differ from the TCR repertoires found in blood. Compared with non-shared clonotypes, clonotypes shared by all four sorted-subset donors had higher generation probabilities. Incomplete sequencing was indicated by rarefaction of sorted-subset datasets, despite the large sequencing depth. Because the study included only a small number of donors, the genetic and exposure-history diversity represented was limited. Naive subsets generally had larger estimated clonotype richness than memory subsets. When several donors were compared, the shared fraction of clonotypes was about 5% for naive CD4, approximately 3.3% for naive CD8, 2.3% for memory CD4, and 0.3% to 0.5% for memory CD8. Pairwise subsampling led to the expectation that sequencing depth would affect the degree of clonotype sharing among donors.

Notes on this clone: The antigen it binds to is not known. Base qualities were left out, and no much larger clone turns up one base away.

TCR CDR3 regions were amplified from genomic DNA by multiplex PCR using the deep immunoSEQ assay. For each cell subset, the extracted genomic DNA was distributed evenly across all wells of several immunoSEQ 96-well plates, and each plate served as one replicate. For sorted subsets, approximately 190 ng of genomic DNA, equivalent to about 30,000 T cell genomes, went into each replicate PCR. Purified libraries were measured with a Qubit 3.0 fluorometer, size-checked on a Bioanalyzer 2100, and measured again with the KAPA Library Quantification kit. A separate single-read 150-cycle Illumina NextSeq 550 flow cell was used to sequence each immunoSEQ 96-well plate. From the authors' description of their analysis: The immunoSEQ output contained only junctional sequences without quality scores, so filtering could not match that applied to full-length reads. Sequences were annotated with PyIR, a Python wrapper for IgBLAST v1.9, using IMGT germline references to assign V/J genes and CDR3. Reads were removed for weak V/J assignments (E-value above 1e-6), missing CDR3, stop codons, out-of-frame junctions, or ambiguous translated residues. A V3J clonotype was defined by an identical inferred V gene, J gene, and CDR3 amino acid sequence. The percentage overlap between two repertoires was calculated by dividing the number of shared unique clonotypes by the size of the smaller repertoire. RTK rarefaction, the Chao1 estimator, and Recon v2.1 estimates of unobserved clonotypes were used to assess repertoire richness. Generation probabilities for all TCRbeta clonotypes obtained by the gDNA method from a handful of donors were computed using OLGA. Sourced from immuneACCESS, this table was stored by TCRdb with only in-frame sequences that have V and J called. A share of the clones is absent; for the studies checked, an unresolved V gene accounts for under half, and the remainder has no known explanation. V, J and clone size reflect that table, while D and trimming were determined from the DNA. The sample has about 600,000 clones on record, about 96% of them singletons. The ten largest clones capture 0.057% of the sample.

The donors were healthy, HIV-negative adults with no recently reported acute infections or vaccinations. Every donor was a Caucasian adult residing in Nashville, Tennessee, USA. CD4+ T cells were enriched by magnetic negative selection; naive cells were then positively selected on CD45RA, and the negative fraction formed the memory subset. Blood was collected by leukapheresis, and PBMCs were isolated by Ficoll-Histopaque density gradient centrifugation and then cryopreserved in liquid nitrogen vapor phase. Purity and quantity of every magnetically sorted T cell population were checked by analytical flow cytometry. From each sorted fraction, genomic DNA was isolated and quantified by UV absorbance on a Nanodrop 2000c. CDR1 and CDR2 are read off the germline V gene as SGHTS and YDEGEE. The V end loses 4 bases and the J end loses 3 bases, and a stretch of 11 bases separates them. Its CDR3 holds 13 amino acids, cysteine through phenylalanine. Here the CDR3 DNA is all that survives: 39 bases in frame from base 1.

The sample was naive CD4+ T cells sorted from blood. Interpreted using the paper, the cell subset or site label stands for: CD45RA+ positively selected. The V and J genes are TRBV5-8 and TRBJ2-7, with the D gene call left open. The sequence came from a woman in her twenties or thirties in good health. The CDR3 amino acid sequence is: CASSLRFHYEQYF. At the DNA level, the sequence is TGTGCCAGCAGCCTGAGGTTCCACTACGAGCAGTACTTC.